This T cell receptor beta chain was sequenced for a study of cytomegalovirus exposure and HLA in healthy donors. The CDR3 contains 15 residues. Germline V gene data show CDR1 as MNHEY and CDR2 as SVGAGI. The ends lost 3 bases at V and 4 bases at J; junction bases unmatched: 7. Primers for the PCR totalled 60 Vbeta and 13 Jbeta. Per the study methods: Later work found 65 million to 85 million unique TCR beta chains, with around 10 million shared. Produced via immunoSEQ multiplex PCR; TCRdb's table is partial and in-frame only. The D gene and trimming were derived from the DNA, and the V and J assignments and clone size from that table. The sample includes more than 110,000 clones, approximately 77% of them seen just once.

Sequencing was performed on PBMCs. The origin of this receptor is a woman between 50 and 59 years old in good health and CMV-seronegative. The J gene is TRBJ2-7, the V gene TRBV6-5; 9 nucleotides align to TRBD2. The CDR3 spells CASSYVAGGPYEQYF. Written as DNA, the CDR3 is TGTGCCAGCAGTTATGTTGCGGGGGGGCCGTACGAGCAGTACTTC.